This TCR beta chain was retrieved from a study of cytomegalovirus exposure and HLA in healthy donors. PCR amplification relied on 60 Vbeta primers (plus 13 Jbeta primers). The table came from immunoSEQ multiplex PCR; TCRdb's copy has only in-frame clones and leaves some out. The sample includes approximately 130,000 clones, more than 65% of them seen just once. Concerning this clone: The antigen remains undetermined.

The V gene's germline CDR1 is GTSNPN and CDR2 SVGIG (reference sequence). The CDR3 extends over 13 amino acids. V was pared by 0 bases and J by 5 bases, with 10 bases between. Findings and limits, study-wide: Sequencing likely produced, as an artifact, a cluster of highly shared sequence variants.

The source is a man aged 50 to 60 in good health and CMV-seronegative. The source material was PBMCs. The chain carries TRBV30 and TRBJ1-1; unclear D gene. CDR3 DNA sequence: TGTGCCTGGAGTGTTTATGGCGGGACTGAAGCTTTCTTT. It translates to CAWSVYGGTEAFF.